The sequence of this T cell receptor (beta chain) was determined in a study of OX40 agonist ivuxolimab in advanced cancers. In the study overall: The diagnoses of dose-escalation patients were hepatocellular carcinoma, melanoma, renal cell or head and neck cancer.

Data came from immunoSEQ multiplex PCR; TCRdb stores just in-frame clones and leaves some out. The sample lists about 49,000 clones; around nine tenths were seen once. CDR1 and CDR2 (germline): SGHTA, FQGNSA. CDR3 size: 13 residues. V was trimmed by 5 bases and J by 7 bases, leaving 11 bases between them. The clonotype was recovered from an adult with an advanced solid tumor such as melanoma, head and neck, liver or kidney cancer. V and J are TRBV7-2 and TRBJ1-4; tentatively, D is TRBD1 (6 bases). The sequencing here drew on CD4+ or CD8+ T cells sorted from blood, taken in a trial of the OX40 agonist ivuxolimab. The CDR3 nucleotides read TGTGCCAGCAGCCCGGACAGCGGTGAAAAACTGTTTTTT. This encodes CASSPDSGEKLFF.